Listed below are T cell receptor beta chains from one sample, sequenced in a study of cytomegalovirus exposure and HLA in healthy donors. Here immunoSEQ multiplex PCR was the method, and the copy in TCRdb shows in-frame clones only, minus some. The sample yields around 140,000 clones, roughly 79% seen once. Sequenced: PBMCs. The receptor set was obtained from a woman aged 40 to 50 in good health and CMV-seronegative. CDR3s leave out the opening cysteine and the closing phenylalanine or tryptophan. The order of the fields is CDR3 protein, clone size, V gene, J gene. Clone size, where shown, is once, few, many, or a class for clones that have expanded.

CDR3: ASSQRENEQY
size: NA
V: TRBV4-1
J: TRBJ2-7

CDR3: ASSAERVFTDTQY
size: NA
V: TRBV2
J: TRBJ2-3

CDR3: ASSLLLSLNTEAF
size: NA
V: TRBV5-1
J: TRBJ1-1

CDR3: ASSRQGAGYGYT
size: NA
V: TRBV6-6
J: TRBJ1-2

CDR3: ASSILPGQGNTEAF
size: NA
V: TRBV19
J: TRBJ1-1

CDR3: ASSLRRGQETQY
size: NA
V: TRBV7-9
J: TRBJ2-5

CDR3: ASSGGPVDEKLF
size: few
V: TRBV10-2
J: TRBJ1-4

CDR3: ASSSEDYSESSPLH
size: few
V: TRBV5-5
J: TRBJ1-6

CDR3: ASSLAGRGYT
size: once
V: TRBV28
J: TRBJ1-2

CDR3: ASSYSNSATGFGYT
size: NA
V: TRBV6-5
J: TRBJ1-2

CDR3: ASSLTSGAQY
size: NA
V: TRBV7-9
J: TRBJ2-5

CDR3: ASSERTDNSPLH
size: NA
V: TRBV9
J: TRBJ1-6

CDR3: ASKGERGWTGELF
size: once
V: TRBV28
J: TRBJ2-2

CDR3: ASSADRVDTEAF
size: NA
V: TRBV2
J: TRBJ1-1

CDR3: AMALGGTTDTQY
size: few
V: TRBV10-3
J: TRBJ2-3

CDR3: ASSPGTVNSPLH
size: NA
V: TRBV19
J: TRBJ1-6

CDR3: ASSEYGYTEAF
size: NA
V: TRBV6-5
J: TRBJ1-1

CDR3: ASSPGSYGNQPQH
size: once
V: TRBV18
J: TRBJ1-5